The clone carrying this TCR delta chain was counted a few times. TCRdb shows a much larger clone's protein in place of this DNA's translation, and the two differ at residue 5, likely through a read error; the protein shown is translated from the DNA. CDR1 and CDR2 (germline): TSWWSYY, QGS. The CDR3 runs to 21 residues. Trimming at V came to 4 bases and at J to 3 bases, leaving 24 bases not matched to a gene. TCRdb made new clone calls on the multiplex PCR reads using CATT. The table has about 48,000 delta-chain clones, 1.6% seen once. This sample is part of a study of γδ T cells in repeated Plasmodium falciparum infection. Bulk repertoires came from Vgamma9/Vdelta2+ or Vdelta2-negative gammadelta T cells flow-sorted from PBMC.

The TCR sequence derives from a pool of human donors (malaria-infected and uninfected, not separated). V and J are TRDV1 and TRDJ1; 9 nucleotides align to TRDD3. TCRdb leaves out the J gene; it was filled in here by matching the DNA to germline. Sequencing was carried out using gamma-delta T cells from blood. Here the CDR3 reads CALGGQVRKLSGGYIADKLIF. As DNA, the CDR3 is TGTGCTCTTGGGGGACAGGTTCGCAAACTGTCCGGGGGATACATCGCCGATAAACTCATCTTT.